This T cell receptor beta chain emerged from a study of blood T cell repertoires in COVID-19. Whole-study context: Sites in the United States, Italy and Spain provided acute and convalescent COVID-19 samples.

The length of the CDR3 is 16 residues. The germline V gene has CDR1 LNHDA and CDR2 SQIVND (reference sequence). Unmatched junction bases numbered 11, after V lost 4 bases and J lost 10 bases. Profiling relied on immunoSEQ multiplex PCR, and the TCRdb table lists in-frame clones only, not all of them. The data show 170,000 or so clones, more than 85% seen once. Sequencing was performed on peripheral blood. This chain links TRBV19 with TRBJ1-6, with TRBD1 identical over 9 bases. This receptor was obtained from a man aged 40-50 years with active or convalescent COVID-19. The CDR3 sequence: CASSTPRTGVGSPLHF. The CDR3 bases are TGTGCCAGTAGTACCCCTCGGACAGGGGTAGGATCACCCCTCCACTTT.